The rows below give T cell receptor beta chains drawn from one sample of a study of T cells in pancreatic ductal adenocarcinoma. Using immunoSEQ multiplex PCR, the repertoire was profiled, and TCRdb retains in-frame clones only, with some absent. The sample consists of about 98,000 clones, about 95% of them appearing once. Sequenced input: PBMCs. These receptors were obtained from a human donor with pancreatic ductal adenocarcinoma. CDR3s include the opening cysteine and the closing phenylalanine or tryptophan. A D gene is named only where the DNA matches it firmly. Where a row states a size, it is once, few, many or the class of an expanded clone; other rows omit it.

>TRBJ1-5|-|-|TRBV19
TGTGCCAGTGGGGTTGCCAGGGATCAGCCCCAGCATTTT
CASGVARDQPQHF
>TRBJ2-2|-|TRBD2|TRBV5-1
TGCGCCAGCAGGTTCGGTCAGCGGAGCGGGAGCACCGGGGAGCTGTTTTTT
CASRFGQRSGSTGELFF
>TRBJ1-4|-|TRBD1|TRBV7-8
TGTGCCAGCAGAGCGAGCGGGACAGGGGATGAAAAACTGTTTTTT
CASRASGTGDEKLFF
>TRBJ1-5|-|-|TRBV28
TGTGCCAGCAGTTCTTTTCAGCCCCAGCATTTT
CASSSFQPQHF
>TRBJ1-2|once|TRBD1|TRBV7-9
TGTGCCAGCAGCTACCGGGACAGAGATGGCTACACCTTC
CASSYRDRDGYTF
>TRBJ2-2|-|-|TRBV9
TGTGCCAGCAGCGTAGGAGGGGGTCGGGGCACCGGGGAGCTGTTTTTT
CASSVGGGRGTGELFF
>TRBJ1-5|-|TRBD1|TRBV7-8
TGTGCCAGCAGCTTGTACACAGGGGTCCGCAATCAGCCCCAGCATTTT
CASSLYTGVRNQPQHF
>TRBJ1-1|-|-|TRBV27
TGTGCCAGCAGTTTAGTGGGCGGGACTGAAGCTTTCTTT
CASSLVGGTEAFF
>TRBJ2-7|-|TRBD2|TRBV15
TGTGCCACCAGCAGGGGACTAGCGGGAGACTCCTACGAGCAGTACTTC
CATSRGLAGDSYEQYF
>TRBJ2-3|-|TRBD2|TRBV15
TGTGCCACCAGCGGGGGAGGGCGAGATACGCAGTATTTT
CATSGGGRDTQYF
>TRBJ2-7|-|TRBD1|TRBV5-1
TGCGCCAGCAGCTTGGCGGCGGGACAGGACTACGAGCAGTACTTC
CASSLAAGQDYEQYF
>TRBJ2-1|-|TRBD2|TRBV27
TGTGCCAGCAGTCCCCTCGGGGGAGGGCGGGAGGAAGGTGAGCAGTTCTTC
CASSPLGGGREEGEQFF
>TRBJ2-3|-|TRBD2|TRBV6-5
TGTGCCAGCAGTTACTCAGGACTAGCGAGTACAGATACGCAGTATTTT
CASSYSGLASTDTQYF
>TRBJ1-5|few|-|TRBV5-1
TGCGCCAGCAGCCTTGGGGAGAATCAGCCCCAGCATTTT
CASSLGENQPQHF
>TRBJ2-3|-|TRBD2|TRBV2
TGTGCCAGCAGTGAGGGGGGAGGGCGTTCAGATACGCAGTATTTT
CASSEGGGRSDTQYF
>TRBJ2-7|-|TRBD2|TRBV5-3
TGTGCCAGAAGCTTGGTGGGGGGACTAGAAGCCTACGAGCAGTACTTC
CARSLVGGLEAYEQYF
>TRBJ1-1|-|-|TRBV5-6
TGTGCCAGCAGCTTGGGGCAGCCTCCGACCGGGGCTTTCTTT
CASSLGQPPTGAFF
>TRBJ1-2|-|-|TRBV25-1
TGTGCCAGCAGCGGTGATATCCCCTATGGCTACACCTTC
CASSGDIPYGYTF
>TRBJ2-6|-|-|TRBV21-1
TGTGCCAGCAGTAAAAGAGGGCCGTTTCGGCGGGCTAACTGGGCCAACGTCCTGACTTTC
CASSKRGPFRRANWANVLTF
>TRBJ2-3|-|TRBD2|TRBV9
TGTGCCAGCAGCACCCCTAGCGGGAGTAAGGGCACAGATACGCAGTATTTT
CASSTPSGSKGTDTQYF
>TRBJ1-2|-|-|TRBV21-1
TGTGCCAGCAGCAAAGGTAGGACAGGGCCGCATGGCTACACCTTC
CASSKGRTGPHGYTF
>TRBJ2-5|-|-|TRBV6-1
TGTGCCAGCAGTTCACACGACACACAAGAGACCCAGTACTTC
CASSSHDTQETQYF
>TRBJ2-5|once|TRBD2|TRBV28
TGTGCCAGCAGTTTGGGACTAGCGACCCAAGAGACCCAGTACTTC
CASSLGLATQETQYF
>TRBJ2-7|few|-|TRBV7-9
TGTGCCAGCAGCAGGACAGCCTACGAGCAGTACTTC
CASSRTAYEQYF
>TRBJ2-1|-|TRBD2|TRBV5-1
TGCGCCAGCACCGGACTAGCGGGGCACAATGAGCAGTTCTTC
CASTGLAGHNEQFF
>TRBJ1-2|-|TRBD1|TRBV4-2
TGTGCCAGCAGCCAAGGGGACAGGGGGCACGGCTACACCTTC
CASSQGDRGHGYTF
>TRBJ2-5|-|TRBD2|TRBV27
TGTGCCAGCACACGAAATAGCGGGTCCCAAGAGACCCAGTACTTC
CASTRNSGSQETQYF
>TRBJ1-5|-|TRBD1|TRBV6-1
TGTGCCAGCAGTGGCCTGACAGGGGGCGGACAGCCCCAGCATTTT
CASSGLTGGGQPQHF
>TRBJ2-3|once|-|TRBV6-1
TGTGCCAGCAGTGAAGGGGCAATACACACAGATACGCAGTATTTT
CASSEGAIHTDTQYF
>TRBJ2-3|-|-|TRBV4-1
TGCGCCAGCAGCCAAGTAGGCAGCGGAGATACGCAGTATTTT
CASSQVGSGDTQYF
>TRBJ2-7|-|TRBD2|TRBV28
TGTGCCAGCTGCACTAGCGGGAGTCAAGAGCAGTACTTC
CASCTSGSQEQYF
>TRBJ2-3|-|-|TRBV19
TGTGCCAGTAGTCCATACAGGGTCGGGACAGATACGCAGTATTTT
CASSPYRVGTDTQYF
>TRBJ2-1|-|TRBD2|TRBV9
TGTGCCAGCAGCCCTCATTCGGGACTAGCGGGCCGCAATGAGCAGTTCTTC
CASSPHSGLAGRNEQFF
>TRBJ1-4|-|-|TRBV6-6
TGTGCCAGCAGTTACTCGGTGGCTACTAATGAAAAACTGTTTTTT
CASSYSVATNEKLFF
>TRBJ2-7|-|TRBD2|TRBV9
TGTGCCAGCAGCGTAGACGGGACTAGTGGGACTCCCGTCTACTTC
CASSVDGTSGTPVYF
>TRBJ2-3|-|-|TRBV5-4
TGTGCCAGCAGCTTGGTGCCGGGAGATACGCAGTATTTT
CASSLVPGDTQYF